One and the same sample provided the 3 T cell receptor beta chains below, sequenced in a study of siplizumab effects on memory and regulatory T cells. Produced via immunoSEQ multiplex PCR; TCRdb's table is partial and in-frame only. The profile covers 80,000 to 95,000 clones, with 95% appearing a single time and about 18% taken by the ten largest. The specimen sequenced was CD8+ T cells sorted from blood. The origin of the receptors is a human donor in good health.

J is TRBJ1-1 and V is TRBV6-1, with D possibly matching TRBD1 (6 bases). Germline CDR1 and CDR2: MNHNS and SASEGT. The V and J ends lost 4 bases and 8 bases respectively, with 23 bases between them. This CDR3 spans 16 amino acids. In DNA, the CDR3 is TGTGCCAGCAGTGTCGGCCCCGGGGGGCGCGATATAGAAGCTTTCTTT. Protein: CASSVGPGGRDIEAFF.

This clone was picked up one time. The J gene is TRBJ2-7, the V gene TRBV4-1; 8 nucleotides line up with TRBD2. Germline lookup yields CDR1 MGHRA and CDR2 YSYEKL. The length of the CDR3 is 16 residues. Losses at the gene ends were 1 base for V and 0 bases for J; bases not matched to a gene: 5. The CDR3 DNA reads TGCGCCAGCAGCCAAGGTGCGGGGGGAAGCTCCTACGAGCAGTACTTC. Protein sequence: CASSQGAGGSSYEQYF.

The chain's CDR3 is CASSIVSGTGELFF. CDR3 DNA: TGTGCCAGTAGTATAGTTTCAGGGACGGGGGAGCTGTTTTTT. The rearrangement joins TRBV19 to TRBJ2-2; D might be TRBD1 or TRBD2, each matching 5 bases. This CDR3 has 14 amino acids. The germline V and J ends were trimmed by 1 base and 8 bases, with 11 bases remaining between them. Germline V gene lookup returns CDR1 LNHDA and CDR2 SQIVND (reference sequence).